These 5 T cell receptor beta chains share one sample of origin, sequenced in a study of blood T cell repertoires in COVID-19. The data were produced by immunoSEQ multiplex PCR, yet TCRdb's version contains in-frame clones alone and is incomplete. The sample carries 110,000 or so clones, approximately 80% recorded once. Sequencing input: peripheral blood. These TCRs come from a woman aged 45-65 years with acute or convalescent COVID-19.

The rearrangement uses TRBV10-3 and TRBJ1-2, with TRBD1 matching 11 bases. CDR1 and CDR2 from the germline V gene are ENHRY and SYGVKD. The CDR3 consists of 16 residues. Trimming at V came to 11 bases and at J to 4 bases, leaving 15 bases not matched to a gene. CDR3 sequence: CASSREDRGLSYGYTF. The CDR3 DNA follows: TGTGCCTCCTCGCGGGAGGACAGGGGGCTCAGCTATGGCTACACCTTC.

This clone was counted a single time. One end of the junction varies from germline; a read error may be responsible. J is TRBJ1-5 and V is TRBV7-7, with D possibly being TRBD1 (6 bases). The CDR3 loop spans 20 amino acids. In germline, CDR1 is SSHAT, CDR2 FNYEAQ (reference sequence). The CDR3 DNA reads as TGTGCTAGCAGCTCCTCGACGGGACACACTAAAGGCGGAAGCAATCAGCCCCAGCATTTT. It codes for CASSSSTGHTKGGSNQPQHF.

The J gene is TRBJ2-1, the V gene TRBV3-1 (or the pseudogene TRBV3-2); 8 nucleotides align to TRBD2. This CDR3 region has 15 residues. The V and J ends lost 4 bases and 0 bases, in that order; junction bases with no gene match: 2. Germline V gene lookup returns CDR1 LGHDT and CDR2 YNNKEL (reference sequence). The CDR3 nucleotides read TGTGCCAGCAGCCTCCGGGGGGGCTCCTACAATGAGCAGTTCTTC. Translation: CASSLRGGSYNEQFF.

This clone appeared a few times. The chain is built from TRBV6-1 and TRBJ1-5; 7 positions match TRBD1. Germline CDR1 reads MNHNS; CDR2 reads SASEGT. CDR3 length equals 16 residues. Trimming at V came to 1 base and at J to 5 bases, leaving 8 bases not matched to a gene. In DNA, the CDR3 is TGTGCCAGCAGTGAAGGGCAGGGGGGTCCCTATCAGCCCCAGCATTTT. It specifies CASSEGQGGPYQPQHF.

The chain has TRBV27 and TRBJ2-7; TRBD2 matches 8 bases. The J segment lost 2 bases and the V segment lost 5 bases, leaving 5 bases of the junction unmatched. The CDR3 has 14 residues. Germline-derived CDR1 and CDR2 are MNHEY and SMNVEV (reference sequence). The CDR3 reads CASSNRGGTYEQYF. The CDR3 region has the DNA TGTGCCAGCAGTAACCGCGGGGGGACCTACGAGCAGTACTTC.